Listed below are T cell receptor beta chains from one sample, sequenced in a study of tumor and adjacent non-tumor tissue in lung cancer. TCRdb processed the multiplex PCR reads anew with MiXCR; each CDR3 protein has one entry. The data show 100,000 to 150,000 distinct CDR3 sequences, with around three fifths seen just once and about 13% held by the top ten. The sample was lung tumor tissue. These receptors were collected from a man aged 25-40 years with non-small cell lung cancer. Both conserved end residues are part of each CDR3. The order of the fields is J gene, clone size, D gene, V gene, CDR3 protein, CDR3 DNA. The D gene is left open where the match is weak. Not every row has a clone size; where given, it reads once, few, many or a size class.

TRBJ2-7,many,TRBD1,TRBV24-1,CATSRRDRAYEQYF,TGTGCCACCAGTCGGCGGGACAGGGCCTACGAGCAGTACTTC
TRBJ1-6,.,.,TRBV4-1,CASSQDFRFSSSYNSPLNF,TGCGCCAGCAGCCAAGATTTTCGATTTTCTAGCTCCTATAATTCACCCCTCAACTTT
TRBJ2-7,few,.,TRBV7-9,CASSTGWLEQYF,TGTGCCAGCAGCACCGGGTGGCTCGAGCAGTACTTC
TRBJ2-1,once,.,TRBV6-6,CASSYSWQGAYEQFF,TGTGCTAGCAGTTACTCTTGGCAGGGCGCCTACGAGCAGTTCTTC
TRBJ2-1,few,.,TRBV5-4,CASSLGSGGPWSDEQFF,TGTGCCAGCAGCTTGGGCTCCGGGGGCCCTTGGAGCGATGAGCAGTTCTTC
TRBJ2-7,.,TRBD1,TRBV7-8,CASSLGTGFSLGEQYF,TGTGCCAGCAGTTTGGGGACAGGGTTCTCTCTGGGCGAGCAGTACTTC
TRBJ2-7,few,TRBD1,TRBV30,CAWSAGTGAIYEQYF,TGTGCCTGGAGTGCAGGGACAGGGGCTATCTACGAGCAGTACTTC
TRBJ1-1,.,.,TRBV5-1,CASSFVYGTEAFF,TGCGCCAGTAGCTTCGTATACGGCACTGAAGCTTTCTTT
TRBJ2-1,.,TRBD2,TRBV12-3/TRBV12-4,CANIPSGRAVREKFF,TGTGCCAACATTCCTAGCGGGAGGGCCGTTAGGGAGAAGTTCTTC
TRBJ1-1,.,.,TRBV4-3,CASSQVNGDRIEAFF,TGTGCCAGCAGCCAGGTGAACGGGGACCGGATCGAAGCTTTCTTC
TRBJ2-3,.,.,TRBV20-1,CNAPKVETTDRQYF,TGCAATGCCCCTAAAGTCGAGACAACAGATAGGCAGTATTTT
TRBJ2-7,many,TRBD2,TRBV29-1,CSVSGASGSTFYEQYF,TGCAGCGTTTCAGGGGCTAGCGGGTCCACTTTCTACGAGCAGTACTTC
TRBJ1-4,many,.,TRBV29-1,CSVLGLNEKLFF,TGCAGCGTCCTAGGGTTAAATGAAAAACTGTTTTTT
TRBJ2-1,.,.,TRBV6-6,CASSSLPQWSHNELFF,TGTGCCAGCAGCTCCCTCCCACAGTGGAGTCACAATGAGCTGTTCTTC
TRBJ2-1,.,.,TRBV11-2,CDSSLYASASYNEHLF,TGTGACAGCAGCTTATATGCTAGCGCGTCCTACAATGAGCACTTATTC
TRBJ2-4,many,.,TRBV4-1,CASSQDPQGLIQYF,TGCGCCAGCAGCCAAGATCCCCAGGGACTCATTCAGTACTTC
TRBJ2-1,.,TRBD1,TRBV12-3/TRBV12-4,CASSPRDRDRQFF,TGTGCCAGCAGTCCTCGGGACAGGGATCGGCAGTTCTTC
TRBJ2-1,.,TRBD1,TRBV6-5,CASSYRHRTGYNEQLF,TGTGCCAGCAGTTACAGGCATAGGACAGGCTACAATGAGCAGCTCTTC
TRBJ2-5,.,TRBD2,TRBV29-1,CSVGQERERAQYF,TGCAGCGTTGGTCAGGAGCGGGAAAGGGCCCAGTATTTC
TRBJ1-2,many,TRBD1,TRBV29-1,CSGTGVNYGYTF,TGCAGCGGGACAGGGGTTAACTATGGCTACACCTTC
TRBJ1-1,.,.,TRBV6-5,CTSSSRGHPEAFF,TGTACCAGCAGTTCCCGGGGACACCCTGAAGCTTTCTTT
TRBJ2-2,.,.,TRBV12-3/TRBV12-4,CASNFGAENTGELFF,TGTGCCAGCAATTTCGGCGCGGAGAACACCGGGGAGCTGTTTTTT
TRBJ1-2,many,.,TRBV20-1,CSAKTTGYGYTF,TGCAGTGCCAAGACGACCGGCTATGGCTACACCTTC
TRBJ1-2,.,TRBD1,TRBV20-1,CSARTGGGHGYIF,TGCAGTGCTAGAACAGGGGGGGGCCATGGCTACATCTTC
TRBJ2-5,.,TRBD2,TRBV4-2,CASSQGTGGRETLYF,TGTGCCAGCAGCCAAGGAACGGGGGGTAGAGAGACCCTGTACTTC
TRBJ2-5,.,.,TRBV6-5,CASCRWGSEIQYF,TGTGCCAGCTGTCGTTGGGGGTCGGAGATCCAGTACTTC
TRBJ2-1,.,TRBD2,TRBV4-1,CASSQDIQRGVLLSLYNERFF,TGCGCCAGCAGCCAAGATATCCAGCGGGGGGTTCTACTGAGCTTGTACAATGAGCGGTTCTTC
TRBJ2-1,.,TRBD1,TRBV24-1,CATSDLGTGLNEQFF,TGTGCCACCAGTGATCTGGGGACAGGGCTCAACGAGCAGTTCTTC
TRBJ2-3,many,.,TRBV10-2,CASREGDTQYF,TGCGCCAGCAGAGAGGGGGATACGCAGTATTTT
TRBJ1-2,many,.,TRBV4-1,CASSPTLRDTYGYTF,TGCGCCAGCAGCCCCACCCTTAGGGACACCTATGGCTACACCTTC
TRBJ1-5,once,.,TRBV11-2,CASTPTGNSNQPQHF,TGTGCAAGCACCCCTACAGGGAATAGCAATCAGCCCCAGCATTTT
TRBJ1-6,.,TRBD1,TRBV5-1,CASSLGQGISPLHF,TGCGCCAGCAGCTTGGGACAGGGTATCTCACCCCTCCACTTT
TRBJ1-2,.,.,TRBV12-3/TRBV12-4,CVSSMTGHGYTF,TGTGTCAGCAGTATGACGGGTCATGGCTACACCTTC
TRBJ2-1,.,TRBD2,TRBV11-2,CASSPLAGAPNEQFF,TGTGCCAGCAGCCCGCTAGCGGGAGCCCCCAATGAGCAGTTCTTC
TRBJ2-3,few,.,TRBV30,CAWNSELPDTQYF,TGTGCCTGGAATAGCGAACTCCCAGATACGCAGTATTTT
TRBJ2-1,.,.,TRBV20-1,CSALTGTCVLHEQFF,TGCAGTGCCCTGACCGGGACATGCGTTCTCCATGAACAGTTCTTC
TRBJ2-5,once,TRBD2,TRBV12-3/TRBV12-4,CASSEPGTSGQETHYF,TGTGCCAGCAGCGAACCCGGGACTAGCGGCCAAGAGACCCATTACTTC
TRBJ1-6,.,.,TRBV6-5,CASSYGDALHF,TGTGCCAGCAGTTACGGGGATGCCCTCCACTTT
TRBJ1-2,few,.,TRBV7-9,CASSLSRGEGYTF,TGTGCTAGCAGCTTATCGCGGGGGGAAGGCTACACCTTC
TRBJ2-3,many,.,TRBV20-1,CSARIGADTQYF,TGCAGTGCTAGAATCGGTGCAGATACGCAGTATTTT
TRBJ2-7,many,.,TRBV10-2,CASSVSKAYEQYF,TGCGCCAGCAGTGTAAGTAAAGCCTACGAGCAGTACTTC
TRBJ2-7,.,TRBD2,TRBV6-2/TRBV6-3,CASISELAVGRPYF,TGTGCCAGCATATCGGAACTAGCGGTGGGTCGTCCATACTTC
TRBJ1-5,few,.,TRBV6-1,CASSAEGPNQSQHF,TGTGCCAGCAGTGCTGAAGGTCCCAATCAGTCCCAGCATTTT
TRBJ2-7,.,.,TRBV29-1,CSVLLTGHEQYF,TGCAGCGTCCTTTTGACAGGACACGAGCAGTACTTC
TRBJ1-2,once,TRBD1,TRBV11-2,CVSSRTGNYGYTF,TGTGTCAGCAGTCGGACAGGGAACTATGGCTACACCTTC
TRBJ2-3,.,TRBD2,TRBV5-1,CASSLASGRTETQYF,TGCGCCAGCAGCTTGGCTAGCGGGAGGACAGAAACGCAGTATTTT
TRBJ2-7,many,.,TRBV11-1,CASSLTPRGEQYF,TGTGCCAGCAGCCTAACCCCACGGGGCGAGCAGTACTTC
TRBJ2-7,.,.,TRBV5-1,CASSLVAGDEQYF,TGCGCCAGCAGCTTGGTGGCAGGGGACGAGCAGTACTTC
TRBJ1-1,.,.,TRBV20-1,CSASPGTNSEAFF,TGCAGTGCTAGCCCCGGGACTAACAGTGAAGCATTCTTT
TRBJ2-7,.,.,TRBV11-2,CAGNESGGGYEQYF,TGTGCCGGTAACGAATCAGGTGGCGGCTACGAGCAGTACTTC
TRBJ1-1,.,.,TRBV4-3,CASSSGLGGTRNTEAFF,TGCGCCAGCAGCAGTGGGCTAGGAGGGACAAGGAACACTGAAGCTTTCTTT
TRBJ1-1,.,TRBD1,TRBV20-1,CSASGATGHSEAFF,TGCAGTGCAAGTGGGGCGACAGGGCATAGTGAAGCTTTCTTT
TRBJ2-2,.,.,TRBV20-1,CSAARVNTRELFF,TGCAGTGCTGCCAGGGTGAACACCCGGGAGCTGTTTTTT
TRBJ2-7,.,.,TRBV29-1,CNVEAMVGGRFYEQYF,TGCAACGTTGAGGCTATGGTCGGAGGGAGATTCTACGAGCAGTACTTC